Below are 28 T cell receptor beta chains sequenced from a single sample in a study of T cell repertoires in aging, cancer and after chemotherapy. The template was genomic DNA from peripheral blood, not RNA. Multiplex touch-down PCR with TRB-A/B primers amplified rearranged V-D-J TRB sequences. TCRdb recomputed calls from the multiplex PCR reads with MiXCR, one row per CDR3 protein. Among approximately 20,000 distinct CDR3 sequences listed, roughly 37% were seen once. The sequencing sample was made of blood. The receptors derive from a human donor with a solid tumor.

This chain connects TRBV12-3 or TRBV12-4 to TRBJ1-5, with no clear D. The CDR3 has 15 residues. Trimming removed 1 base from V and 6 bases from J, with 13 bases in between. The CDR3 sequence: CASSLGQSGGQPQHF. The CDR3 DNA follows: TGTGCCAGCAGTTTAGGTCAGTCGGGCGGTCAGCCCCAGCATTTT.

The chain carries TRBV6-6 and TRBJ1-4; D unclear. Looked up from germline, CDR1 is MNHNY and CDR2 is SVGAGI (reference sequence). Trimming cost V 7 bases and J 4 bases, with 10 bases left between them. This CDR3 spans 13 amino acids. CDR3 sequence: CASTGPFNEKLFF. CDR3 in DNA: TGTGCCAGCACCGGCCCTTTTAATGAAAAACTGTTTTTT.

The chain combines TRBV18 with TRBJ2-5, with D perhaps matching TRBD1 or TRBD2 (5 bases each). The CDR3 is made up of 14 amino acids. V shed 3 bases and J shed 5 bases, with 13 bases lying between them. In germline, CDR1 is KGHSH, CDR2 LQKENI. CDR3 sequence (DNA): TGTGCCAGCTCACCGAGGGGTCCAGGGGAGACCCAGTACTTC. Translation gives CASSPRGPGETQYF. Full variable domain (remainder filled in from reference TRBV18 and TRBJ2-5): NAGVMQNPRHLVRRRGQEARLRCSPMKGHSHVYWYRQLPEEGLKFMVYLQKENIIDESGMPKERFSAEFPKEGPSILRIQQVVRGDSAAYFCASSPRGPGETQYFGPGTRLLVL.

The chain is built from TRBV6-5 and TRBJ2-7, with 7 bases that match TRBD2. This CDR3 has 13 amino acids. Germline CDR1 is MNHEY and CDR2 is SVGAGI. Losses at the gene ends were 8 bases for V and 0 bases for J; bases not matched to a gene: 4. DNA of the CDR3: TGTGCCAGCGCAGGCGGGGGCTCCTACGAGCAGTACTTC. Amino acids: CASAGGGSYEQYF.

The V and J genes are TRBV12-3 or TRBV12-4 and TRBJ1-3; D gene ambiguous. Trimming took off 3 bases at V and 0 bases at J, with 9 bases between the two ends. This CDR3 has 15 amino acids. The CDR3 bases are TGTGCCAGCAGTTTCAGCGGCAGCTCTGGAAACACCATATATTTT. It specifies CASSFSGSSGNTIYF.

The chain has TRBV27 and TRBJ1-6; 7 bases are a match to TRBD1. CDR3 length: 15 amino acids. Germline V gene sequence: CDR1 MNHEY, CDR2 SMNVEV (reference sequence). Trimming took 3 bases from V and 8 from J; bases not matched to a gene: 7. The CDR3 reads CASSFGGGGHSPLHF. The CDR3 coding sequence is TGTGCCAGCAGTTTTGGAGGAGGGGGCCATTCACCCCTCCACTTT.

The chain uses TRBV27 and TRBJ2-5; D is possibly TRBD2 (5 bases). The V and J ends lost 5 bases and 5 bases respectively, with 12 bases between them. The CDR3 runs 13 residues. Germline CDR1 and CDR2: MNHEY and SMNVEV (reference sequence). Here the CDR3 DNA reads TGTGCCAGCAGTCCACGCGGGCGTGAGACCCAGTACTTC. It translates to CASSPRGRETQYF.

Turning to this clonotype: This CDR3 fails to terminate in the conserved phenylalanine or tryptophan, so it likely reflects a read error. The rearrangement links TRBV5-6 to TRBJ2-7, with D perhaps matching TRBD2 (6 bases). CDR1 is SGHDT, CDR2 YYEEEE, per germline. The CDR3 is 13 amino acids. Trimming stripped 4 bases from V and 3 bases from J, with 11 bases between. This CDR3 is CASSRLDVYEQYL. The CDR3 DNA reads TGTGCCAGCAGCCGACTAGATGTCTACGAGCAGTACCTC.

This chain connects TRBV19 to TRBJ2-1; D possibly corresponds to TRBD2 (6 bases). This CDR3 spans 15 amino acids. V was pared by 1 base and J by 4 bases, with 11 bases between. The V gene's germline CDR1 is LNHDA and CDR2 SQIVND (reference sequence). Written as DNA, the CDR3 is TGTGCCAGTAGTATAGTTGGGACTGTATACAATGAGCAGTTCTTC. Protein sequence: CASSIVGTVYNEQFF.

This clonotype was found a few times. This chain uses TRBV14 with TRBJ1-1, with 8 bases lining up with TRBD1. Germline lookup yields CDR1 SGHDN and CDR2 FVKESK. The junction had 4 bases not matched to a gene; V was cut back by 1 base and J by 6 bases. The CDR3 loop spans 14 amino acids. CDR3 sequence reads: CASSQGTGLPEAFF. The CDR3 coding sequence is TGTGCCAGCAGCCAAGGGACAGGGCTCCCTGAAGCTTTCTTT.

CDR3 protein: CASSEQGGAFF. The CDR3 region has the DNA TGTGCCAGCAGCGAACAGGGGGGAGCTTTCTTT. The chain couples TRBV6-6 to TRBJ1-1, with TRBD1 matching 8 bases. This CDR3 comprises 11 residues. The germline CDR1 and CDR2 sequences are MNHNY and SVGAGI (reference sequence). With 6 bases clipped from V and 10 bases from J, the junction kept 4 bases outside the gene matches.

This CDR3 is CASRGTGGDSPLHF. CDR3 nucleotide sequence: TGTGCCAGCAGGGGGACAGGGGGGGATTCACCCCTCCACTTT. The gene calls are TRBV6-1 and TRBJ1-6; TRBD1 matches at 11 bases. The CDR3 is 14 residues long. Germline assignment: CDR1 MNHNS and CDR2 SASEGT. V trimming: 6 bases; J trimming: 8 bases; junction bases outside the gene matches: 3.

The chain joins TRBV11-1 to TRBJ2-1; a weak D match, TRBD2 (6 bases). The V and J ends lost 5 bases and 2 bases respectively, with 13 bases between them. Looked up from germline, CDR1 is SGHAT and CDR2 is FQDESV (reference sequence). This CDR3 has 15 residues. The CDR3 is CASSRRDVTYNEQFF. DNA for the CDR3: TGTGCCAGCAGCCGGCGGGATGTAACCTACAATGAGCAGTTCTTC.

J is TRBJ2-1 and V is TRBV7-6; D unresolved. Trimming removed 4 bases from V and 0 bases from J, with 10 bases in between. Germline V CDR1 and CDR2: SGHVS, FNYEAQ. This CDR3 contains 15 residues. The CDR3 region is CASSSDSSSYNEQFF. The CDR3 coding sequence is TGTGCCAGCAGCTCCGATTCGAGCTCCTACAATGAGCAGTTCTTC.

This clonotype has only a few counts. The chain couples TRBV5-1 to TRBJ2-5; TRBD1 is a possible D gene (6 bases). This CDR3 region has 12 residues. V was pared by 5 bases and J by 3 bases, with 8 bases between. Looked up from germline, CDR1 is SGHRS and CDR2 is YFSETQ. The CDR3 DNA reads TGCGCCAGCAGTAACAGGGAAGAGACCCAGTACTTC. It yields the protein CASSNREETQYF.

Only a few counts were recorded for this clonotype. J is TRBJ1-2 and V is TRBV30; no reliable D call. This CDR3 spans 12 amino acids. V shed 4 bases and J shed 8 bases, with 14 bases lying between them. The germline V gene has CDR1 GTSNPN and CDR2 SVGIG (reference sequence). The CDR3 region has the DNA TGTGCCTGGACAATCGAGGCCGTGGGCTACACCTTC. It is translated as CAWTIEAVGYTF.

This clonotype came up a few times. J is TRBJ2-2 and V is TRBV5-4, with D tentatively TRBD2 (5 bases). The CDR3 length is 15 residues. V lost 5 bases and J 5 bases, leaving 16 bases between the germline ends. CDR1 and CDR2 from the germline V gene are SGHNT and YYREEE (reference sequence). The CDR3: CASSRESRRTGELFF. In nucleotides, the CDR3 is TGTGCCAGCAGTCGGGAAAGTAGAAGGACCGGGGAGCTGTTTTTT.

This clonotype came up once. The chain recombines TRBV14 with TRBJ2-7; perhaps D is TRBD1 or TRBD2 (5 bases each). This CDR3 is built from 14 residues. The ends were cut back, 3 bases at V and 7 bases at J, with 16 bases in the middle. CDR1 is SGHDN, CDR2 FVKESK, per germline. The CDR3 DNA sequence: TGTGCCAGCAGCCAGTTGGGACCGTCCAGAGAGCAGTACTTC. It specifies CASSQLGPSREQYF.

The CDR3 is CASKVGNTEAFF. Here the CDR3 DNA reads TGTGCCAGTAAGGTAGGGAACACTGAAGCTTTCTTT. V gene TRBV19 combines with J gene TRBJ1-1; D remains ambiguous. Germline V gene data show CDR1 as LNHDA and CDR2 as SQIVND (reference sequence). V shed 7 bases and J shed 1 base, with 7 bases lying between them. The CDR3 extends over 12 amino acids.

This chain joins TRBV6-2 or TRBV6-3 and TRBJ1-5, with 9 bases identical to TRBD1. V lost 6 bases and J lost 2; bases outside the gene matches: 11. This CDR3 is built from 17 residues. Germline V gene data show CDR1 as MNHEY and CDR2 as SVGEGT. Here the CDR3 reads CASSLSRDRVGNQPQHF. The CDR3 DNA reads as TGTGCCAGCAGCCTCTCCCGGGACAGGGTTGGCAATCAGCCCCAGCATTTT.

The rearrangement links TRBV30 to TRBJ1-6, with D possibly TRBD1 on 6 matching bases. There are 13 residues in the CDR3. Germline V gene data show CDR1 as GTSNPN and CDR2 as SVGIG (reference sequence). Trimming took 2 bases from V and 8 from J, leaving 10 bases between them. CDR3 sequence: CAWSQDSYSPLHF. In DNA form, the CDR3 reads TGTGCCTGGAGTCAGGACAGCTATTCACCCCTCCACTTT.

Turning to this clonotype: The conserved closing phenylalanine or tryptophan is absent in this CDR3, likely reflecting a read error. This chain connects TRBV29-1 to TRBJ1-2; D ambiguous. Looked up from germline, CDR1 is SQVTM and CDR2 is ANQGSEA. V was trimmed by 3 bases and J by 8 bases, leaving 16 bases between them. The CDR3 loop spans 13 amino acids. In DNA form, the CDR3 reads TGCAGCGTTGACCCATCCCCGGTCGGGGGCTACACCTCC. Protein sequence: CSVDPSPVGGYTS.

This clonotype has only a few counts. The chain links TRBV12-3 or TRBV12-4 to TRBJ1-2; 7 bases fit TRBD1. The CDR3 spans 15 residues. Trimming cost V 6 bases and J 7 bases; bases outside gene matches: 14. For the CDR3, the DNA is TGTGCCAGCAGGAAGACAGGGATCGGTTGGGGTGGCTACACCTTC. Protein: CASRKTGIGWGGYTF.

This clonotype has only a few counts. The chain links TRBV18 to TRBJ1-2, with D possibly being TRBD1 (6 bases). This CDR3 has 13 residues. Germline CDR1 and CDR2: KGHSH and LQKENI. V was pared by 3 bases and J by 8 bases, with 13 bases between. CDR3 in amino acids: CASSPQRQAGYTF. CDR3 nucleotides: TGTGCCAGCTCACCCCAGCGACAGGCAGGCTACACCTTC.

The chain links TRBV27 to TRBJ2-1; no clear D. CDR3 length: 12 amino acids. Trimming pared 3 bases from V and 9 bases from J, leaving 9 bases between. Germline V CDR1 and CDR2: MNHEY, SMNVEV (reference sequence). The CDR3 sequence: CASSLPAGEQFF. CDR3 sequence (DNA): TGTGCCAGCAGTTTGCCGGCCGGTGAGCAGTTCTTC.

This clonotype is termed medium-sized. The chain couples TRBV19 to TRBJ2-2; TRBD1 aligns across 9 bases. Trimming cost V 10 bases and J 0 bases; bases outside gene matches: 3. The CDR3 loop spans 14 amino acids. From germline, CDR1 is LNHDA and CDR2 SQIVND (reference sequence). The CDR3 DNA reads as TGTGCCACCAGACAGGGGGCGAACACCGGGGAGCTGTTTTTT. Its protein product is CATRQGANTGELFF.

The chain couples TRBV30 to TRBJ2-2; the match to TRBD2 covers 9 bases. V dropped 1 base and J dropped 1; count of bases not matched to a gene: 4. The CDR3 is made up of 16 amino acids. Per germline, CDR1 GTSNPN and CDR2 SVGIG (reference sequence). Here the CDR3 DNA reads TGTGCCTGGAGTGGGTCTAGCGGGGTGAACACCGGGGAGCTGTTTTTT. Protein product: CAWSGSSGVNTGELFF.

This chain connects TRBV7-9 to TRBJ2-7; the D is unclear. With 1 base removed from V and 2 bases from J, the gap between germline ends came to 9 bases. Germline V gene sequence: CDR1 SEHNR, CDR2 FQNEAQ (reference sequence). The CDR3 is 14 residues long. CDR3 nucleotide sequence: TGTGCCAGCAGCTTAGTAGAATCCCCCTACGAGCAGTACTTC. Translating gives CASSLVESPYEQYF.